These 10 T cell receptor beta chains came from one sample sequenced in a study of T cells in Graves' hyperthyroidism and ophthalmopathy. It was RNA transcripts that yielded the amplified TCR beta CDR3 regions. When the TCR CDR3 underwent first-round RT-PCR, the HTBI primer set was used. TCRdb reprocessed the multiplex PCR reads via MiXCR and lists one record per CDR3 protein. This sample has around 690,000 distinct CDR3 sequences, with approximately 15% found just once. Sample: blood. All receptors come from a man aged 45-60 years with Graves' hyperthyroidism.

For this clonotype: As the CDR3 is not closed by the conserved phenylalanine or tryptophan, this likely results from a read error. The chain couples TRBV20-1 to TRBJ1-1; D is unclear. Trimming cost V 5 bases and J 1 base, with 11 bases left between them. The CDR3 length is 13 residues. Germline V CDR1 and CDR2: DFQATT, SNEGSKA (reference sequence). The CDR3 sequence is CSAPDGPNTEAFL. The CDR3 bases are TGCAGTGCTCCTGACGGCCCGAACACTGAAGCTTTCCTT.

This clonotype was observed at least ten times. V and J are TRBV30 and TRBJ2-2; 7 nucleotides line up with TRBD2. The CDR3 is 13 residues long. After removal of 5 bases from V and 5 bases from J, the junction contained 5 bases not matched to a gene. The germline gives CDR1 GTSNPN, CDR2 SVGIG (reference sequence). CDR3 DNA sequence: TGTGCCTGGTCGGGAGGTCGGACCGGGGAGCTGTTTTTT. As protein: CAWSGGRTGELFF.

The V and J genes are TRBV3-1 and TRBJ2-7; unclear D gene. Germline assignment: CDR1 LGHDT and CDR2 YNNKEL (reference sequence). CDR3 size: 13 residues. V lost 0 bases and J 7 bases, leaving 10 bases between the germline ends. CDR3 in DNA: TGTGCCAGCAGCCAAGAATTGGTGGGGGAGCAGTACTTC. The encoded protein is CASSQELVGEQYF.

This clonotype has at least ten counts. This chain joins TRBV11-1 and TRBJ2-1; D gene unclear. V was shortened by 8 bases and J by 4 bases, with 12 bases between the two germline ends. Germline CDR1 and CDR2: SGHAT and FQDESV (reference sequence). The length of the CDR3 is 13 residues. CDR3 region: CASGQASYNEQFF. The DNA for the CDR3 is TGTGCCAGCGGCCAAGCGAGTTACAATGAGCAGTTCTTC.

V and J are TRBV6-9 and TRBJ2-7, with D possibly matching TRBD2 (6 bases). Germline loops: CDR1 MNHGY, CDR2 SVAAGI. This CDR3 has 14 amino acids. Trimming took off 4 bases at V and 5 bases at J, with 15 bases between the two ends. The CDR3 is CASSFSADYDEQYF. The CDR3 DNA reads as TGTGCCAGCAGTTTCAGCGCGGACTACGACGAGCAGTACTTC.

This clonotype was found once. This rearrangement joins TRBV6-4 to TRBJ1-1; D possibly corresponds to TRBD1 (6 bases). The CDR3 is 14 residues long. Trimming took 6 bases from V and 4 from J, leaving 15 bases between them. Germline V gene lookup returns CDR1 MRHNA and CDR2 SNTAGT. The CDR3 sequence: CASSHGQIPTEAFF. Here the CDR3 DNA reads TGTGCCAGCAGCCACGGACAGATCCCCACTGAAGCTTTCTTT.

This clonotype was seen only a few times. The chain employs TRBV13 and TRBJ1-4; TRBD1 is a possible D gene (6 bases). Germline CDR1 PRHDT, CDR2 FYEKMQ (reference sequence). V gave up 5 bases and J gave up 5 bases, with 6 bases separating them. CDR3 length: 12 amino acids. The CDR3 is CASSGTNEKLFF. Written as DNA, the CDR3 is TGTGCCAGCAGCGGGACAAATGAAAAACTGTTTTTT.

This clonotype appeared a few times. The CDR3 DNA sequence: TGCAGTGCTAGAGGGGGAGGGGATCAGCCCCAGCATTTT. It yields the protein CSARGGGDQPQHF. The chain links TRBV20-1 to TRBJ1-5; D perhaps matches TRBD1 (5 bases). CDR1 DFQATT and CDR2 SNEGSKA come from the germline V gene (reference sequence). The CDR3 has 13 residues. The V end was cut by 1 base, the J end by 5 bases, with 9 bases between.

This clonotype has at least ten counts. The V gene is TRBV18, the J gene TRBJ2-1; possible D gene TRBD1, 5 bases. The length of the CDR3 is 13 residues. The germline CDR1 and CDR2 sequences are KGHSH and LQKENI. V lost 1 base and J 6 bases, leaving 7 bases between the germline ends. In nucleotides, the CDR3 is TGTGCCAGCTCACCACAAAGGGGCAATGAGCAGTTCTTC. Translation: CASSPQRGNEQFF.

This clonotype appeared a few times. The J gene is TRBJ2-3, the V gene TRBV4-1; D is tentatively TRBD1 or TRBD2 (5 bases each). CDR3 length: 15 amino acids. Germline values: CDR1 MGHRA, CDR2 YSYEKL. Trimming shortened V by 4 bases and J by 3 bases, and 14 bases separated the two germline ends. CDR3 coding DNA: TGCGCCAGCAGCCGCTTTGGGGGTTTTACAGATACGCAGTATTTT. Its protein is CASSRFGGFTDTQYF.